A selection of T cell receptor beta chains follows, all from one sample in a study of blood T cell repertoires in COVID-19. The method was immunoSEQ multiplex PCR; TCRdb's version includes in-frame clones alone and lacks a portion of them. The sample lists 150,000 to 200,000 clones, roughly 82% occurring once. The sample comprised PBMCs or T cells enriched from blood (not recorded which). Receptor source: a woman aged 55-70 years with acute COVID-19. Each CDR3 is given with its conserved first and last residue. Each record gives: V gene, J gene, clone size, CDR3 protein. Size tells how often a clone was seen (once, few, many) or the class of an expanded clone, and some rows leave it out.

TRBV11-2	TRBJ1-1	.	CASSGGTVFEAFF
TRBV2	TRBJ1-3	.	CASSGRSSGNTIYF
TRBV12-3/TRBV12-4	TRBJ1-2	.	CASKRGGPYGYTF
TRBV27	TRBJ1-4	.	CASSISEVGKKLFF
TRBV6-2/TRBV6-3	TRBJ2-7	.	CASSAPLGTGRYEQYF
TRBV3-1/TRBV3-2	TRBJ1-6	.	CASSKLDRGLEAGSPLHF
TRBV5-1	TRBJ1-2	.	CASSLGVVEGYTF
TRBV28	TRBJ1-4	.	CASSRRPTNEKLFF
TRBV4-2	TRBJ2-1	.	CASSRRESYNEQFF
TRBV27	TRBJ2-5	.	CASSLLGGGTGETQYF
TRBV27	TRBJ1-1	.	CASSLYGVTRMNTEAFF
TRBV6-5	TRBJ1-2	.	CASSYAGDYGYTF
TRBV7-2	TRBJ1-1	.	CASSLKSGQGTPFVGAFF
TRBV5-6	TRBJ1-1	.	CASSVTGADTEAFF
TRBV9	TRBJ2-7	.	CASSLGFAVSDEQYF
TRBV7-6	TRBJ2-5	.	CASSLGQQETQYF
TRBV9	TRBJ1-1	.	CASSVGGTVNTEAFF
TRBV2	TRBJ1-6	once	CASSTLSSYNSPLHF
TRBV28	TRBJ1-2	.	CASGGEAPANYGYTF
TRBV6-2/TRBV6-3	TRBJ1-2	.	CASSAPGGRTYGYTF
TRBV7-8	TRBJ2-7	.	CASSLAPGDINPEQYF
TRBV7-2	TRBJ2-5	.	CASSLAQLAGGRETQYF
TRBV5-8	TRBJ1-2	.	CASSYAGRDGYTF
TRBV5-1	TRBJ2-1	.	CASSFGLAGDNEQFF
TRBV5-4	TRBJ1-5	once	CATKRRPQHF
TRBV3-1/TRBV3-2	TRBJ2-1	.	CASSRGTSGHSSSYNEQFF
TRBV6-2/TRBV6-3	TRBJ2-4	.	CASSYGREVAKNIQYF
TRBV3-1/TRBV3-2	TRBJ1-2	.	CASSQHEENYGYTF
TRBV4-3	TRBJ2-4	.	CASSQENPRSSGTGGPQNIQYF
TRBV27	TRBJ1-5	.	CASSLNQPQHF
TRBV11-2	TRBJ2-2	.	CASSLGSSGGGELFF
TRBV29-1	TRBJ1-5	.	CSVKLRGNQPQHF
TRBV14	TRBJ2-5	.	CASSQTVLTAETQYF
TRBV10-2	TRBJ2-2	.	CASSESLAVGELFF
TRBV28	TRBJ1-4	few	CASSDRWQGANEKLFF
TRBV3-1/TRBV3-2	TRBJ2-5	.	CASSLHRGWHETQYF
TRBV6-6	TRBJ2-4	.	CASSRNRDMGSIGKNIQYF
TRBV19	TRBJ1-5	.	CASRGRDRGFGSNQPQHF
TRBV7-9	TRBJ1-2	.	CASSLDGAGGYGYTF
TRBV4-2	TRBJ1-5	once	CASSQDRQAPFSQHF
TRBV3-1/TRBV3-2	TRBJ1-2	.	CASSQGDRWYTF
TRBV7-2	TRBJ1-6	.	CASSLELSNSPLHF
TRBV2	TRBJ1-1	.	CASSEQGQGSAEAFF
TRBV18	TRBJ1-2	.	CASSPSNGQSNYGYTF
TRBV7-6	TRBJ1-1	.	CASSLQGANTEAFF
TRBV27	TRBJ2-3	.	CASSLYRDPSTDTQYF
TRBV6-4	TRBJ1-2	.	CASSPGTANYGYTF
TRBV28	TRBJ1-2	few	CASRTGVKDGYTF
TRBV2	TRBJ1-2	few	CASSVDRGKGSYTF
TRBV30	TRBJ2-7	.	CAWRGAFWTSGSPYEQYF
TRBV15	TRBJ1-4	.	CATSRGGTSSWEKLFF
TRBV9	TRBJ1-6	.	CASSAGSSYNSPLHF
TRBV24-1	TRBJ1-4	.	CATSDRTTTNEKLFF
TRBV24-1	TRBJ2-7	.	CATSTTGTGTYEQYF
TRBV7-2	TRBJ2-4	once	CASSSGGGLKNIQYF
TRBV9	TRBJ1-1	.	CASSVFVGQGDEAFF
TRBV3-1/TRBV3-2	TRBJ1-2	.	CASSPGPQGYHGYTF
TRBV18	TRBJ2-2	.	CASSPSAGNAGELFF